The next 27 T cell receptor beta chains were all read from a single sample in a study of T cell repertoires in cytomegalovirus infection. TCRdb reanalysed the reads using MiXCR and keeps one entry per CDR3 protein. The sample has about 210,000 distinct CDR3 sequences, roughly 6.5% seen once. The sample taken for sequencing was PBMCs. The receptor source for this set is a human donor in good health (CMV status not recorded). Some clones in this sample may be carry-over from other donors' samples.

This clonotype was counted many times. The V and J genes are TRBV6-2 or TRBV6-3 and TRBJ1-1, with TRBD1 matching 7 bases. Looked up from germline, CDR1 is MNHEY and CDR2 is SVGEGT. J gave up 12 bases and V 0 bases, and 7 bases lay outside the gene matches. The CDR3 covers 13 residues. CDR3 protein: CASSYSTGFSTFF. Here the CDR3 DNA reads TGTGCCAGCAGTTACTCGACAGGGTTCAGTACTTTCTTT.

At least ten counts were recorded for this clonotype. The V call is TRBV20-1, the J call TRBJ2-3; 11 bases map to TRBD2. After removal of 3 bases from V and 10 bases from J, the junction contained 18 bases not matched to a gene. This CDR3 comprises 17 residues. The germline gives CDR1 DFQATT, CDR2 SNEGSKA (reference sequence). The CDR3: CSARGPGLAGGPYPQYF. The CDR3 nucleotides read TGCAGTGCTAGGGGTCCCGGCTTAGCGGGGGGGCCTTACCCGCAGTATTTT.

This clonotype was detected many times. V usage is TRBV20-1 and J usage is TRBJ2-4; D is possibly TRBD1 (6 bases). The germline V gene encodes CDR1 DFQATT and CDR2 SNEGSKA (reference sequence). The CDR3 contains 12 residues. V lost 5 bases and J lost 6, with 11 bases in between. Here the CDR3 DNA reads TGCAGTGCTGAAGGGACATTAAACATTCAGTACTTC. The encoded protein is CSAEGTLNIQYF.

This clonotype has at least ten counts. The chain employs TRBV4-2 and TRBJ1-5, with D hard to call. V gave up 0 bases and J gave up 4 bases, with 4 bases separating them. Germline V lookup: CDR1 LGHNA, CDR2 YNFKEQ. There are 13 residues in the CDR3. CDR3 bases: TGTGCCAGCAGCCAAGATATGAATCAGCCCCAGCATTTT. Its translation is CASSQDMNQPQHF.

This CDR3 reads CASYRHRGSNTEAFF. The CDR3 bases are TGTGCCAGTTACCGACACAGGGGCAGCAACACTGAAGCTTTCTTT. The chain uses TRBV28 and TRBJ1-1; the match to TRBD1 covers 7 bases. The V segment lost 9 bases and the J segment 2 bases; nucleotides outside the gene matches: 12. The germline gives CDR1 MDHEN, CDR2 SYDVKM. The CDR3 runs 15 residues.

This clonotype appeared many times. This rearrangement joins TRBV4-1 to TRBJ2-4; 7 nucleotides match TRBD1. The CDR3 is 16 residues long. CDR1 is MGHRA and CDR2 is YSYEKL in the germline V gene. V was pared by 1 base and J by 0 bases, with 3 bases of the junction left unmatched. The CDR3 bases are TGCGCCAGCAGCCAAGCGGGACAGCTAGCCAAAAACATTCAGTACTTC. Amino acids: CASSQAGQLAKNIQYF.

This clonotype came up many times. The chain is built from TRBV23-1 and TRBJ1-1, with a tentative D call TRBD1 (5 bases). TRBV23-1 is marked as an open reading frame, function uncertain. The V end was cut by 11 bases, the J end by 4 bases, with 20 bases between. This CDR3 contains 14 residues. The CDR3 sequence: CADGRRGLGTEAFF. The CDR3 region has the DNA TGCGCCGACGGACGCCGGGGCCTTGGCACTGAAGCTTTCTTT.

This clonotype was found many times. The chain couples TRBV29-1 to TRBJ1-5, with D possibly being TRBD1 (6 bases). In germline, CDR1 is SQVTM, CDR2 ANQGSEA. The V gene lost 6 bases and the J gene lost 3 bases, with 15 bases spanning the gap. The CDR3 sequence is 14 residues long. In nucleotides, the CDR3 is TGCAGCGTCGCCTTCAGGGGAGACAATCAGCCCCAGCATTTT. As protein: CSVAFRGDNQPQHF.

This clonotype has ten or more counts. The rearrangement joins TRBV19 to TRBJ1-3; unclear D gene. Germline CDR1 is LNHDA and CDR2 is SQIVND (reference sequence). CDR3 length equals 17 residues. The V and J ends lost 5 bases and 2 bases respectively, with 19 bases between them. Here the CDR3 DNA reads TGTGCCAGTAGTGGAGACAAAAGACCCAGGACTGGAAACACCATATATTTT. Translating gives CASSGDKRPRTGNTIYF.

The genes are TRBV11-3 and TRBJ2-1, with 14 bases lining up with TRBD2. CDR1 is SGHNT and CDR2 is YENEEA in the germline V gene. CDR3 size: 19 residues. The trim removed 4 bases at V and 0 bases at J, leaving 8 bases unmatched. The CDR3 spells CASSSPGLAGASSYNEQFF. The CDR3 nucleotides read TGTGCCAGCAGCTCCCCGGGACTAGCGGGGGCGAGCTCCTACAATGAGCAGTTCTTC.

At least ten counts were recorded for this clonotype. The genes are TRBV15 and TRBJ2-5; D not resolved. Between the trimmed V and J ends, which lost 3 bases and 3 bases, there was a span of 14 bases. The CDR3 extends over 15 amino acids. Germline V gives CDR1 LNHNV, CDR2 YYDKDF (reference sequence). CDR3: CATSSQTTLEETQYF. CDR3 bases: TGTGCCACCAGCAGTCAGACCACTTTGGAAGAGACCCAGTACTTC.

This clonotype has at least ten counts. The chain is built from TRBV6-5 and TRBJ1-1; D uncertain. V dropped 7 bases and J dropped 5 bases, with 17 bases sitting between them. Germline V gene lookup returns CDR1 MNHEY and CDR2 SVGAGI. The CDR3 extends over 14 amino acids. The CDR3 region is CASIDFVSGTEAFF. DNA of the CDR3: TGTGCCAGCATCGACTTCGTGAGCGGGACTGAAGCTTTCTTT.

Turning to this clonotype: One base away lies a much larger clone, so this may be a sequencing read error. The chain uses TRBV6-5 and TRBJ2-3; D unclear. V shed 2 bases and J shed 2 bases, with 11 bases lying between them. Germline CDR1 and CDR2: MNHEY and SVGAGI. CDR3 length equals 15 residues. The CDR3 here is CASSYGMPITDTQYF. The CDR3 nucleotides read TGTGCCAGCAGTTACGGGATGCCAATCACAGATACGCAGTATTTT.

In its sample, this clonotype was seen many times. The chain carries TRBV7-2 and TRBJ1-2, with a possible D match to TRBD1 (5 bases). Germline assignment: CDR1 SGHTA and CDR2 FQGNSA. V was clipped by 5 bases and J by 6 bases, with 13 bases between them. The CDR3 consists of 13 residues. CDR3 loop: CASSPKRGNGYTF. The CDR3 DNA is TGTGCCAGCAGCCCTAAGCGGGGGAATGGCTACACCTTC.

This sequence joins TRBV7-8 and TRBJ2-2; TRBD2 is a possible D gene (7 bases). The CDR3 runs 14 residues. Germline CDR1 and CDR2: SGHVS and FQNEAQ. V was clipped by 8 bases and J by 5 bases, with 15 bases between them. The CDR3 region is CASREGGGTGELFF. CDR3 sequence (DNA): TGTGCCAGCCGTGAGGGGGGGGGAACCGGGGAGCTGTTTTTT.

This clonotype was counted between two and nine times. The chain has TRBV7-2 and TRBJ1-2; D may be TRBD1 (6 bases). This CDR3 has 13 amino acids. Germline lookup yields CDR1 SGHTA and CDR2 FQGNSA. With 4 bases removed from V and 6 bases from J, the gap between germline ends came to 12 bases. CDR3 loop: CASSSRGGDGYTF. The CDR3 DNA reads TGTGCCAGCAGCTCCAGGGGAGGAGATGGCTACACCTTC.

In this sample, this clonotype turned up many times. The J gene is TRBJ2-3, the V gene TRBV7-2; D is unclear. The V and J ends lost 1 base and 5 bases respectively, with 13 bases between them. The CDR3 loop spans 15 amino acids. Germline loops: CDR1 SGHTA, CDR2 FQGNSA. This CDR3 reads CASSLVSEEGDTQYF. As DNA, the CDR3 is TGTGCCAGCAGCTTAGTTTCAGAGGAAGGAGATACGCAGTATTTT.

This clonotype has ten or more counts. The CDR3 reads CASSQAGRQITEAFF. CDR3 nucleotide sequence: TGCGCCAGCAGCCAAGCAGGAAGACAGATCACTGAAGCTTTCTTT. The chain combines TRBV4-1 with TRBJ1-1, with a possible D match to TRBD1 (5 bases). Trimming removed 1 base from V and 4 bases from J, with 13 bases in between. The CDR3 length is 15 residues. From germline, CDR1 is MGHRA and CDR2 YSYEKL.

In its sample, this clonotype was seen many times. V and J are TRBV5-1 and TRBJ2-3; TRBD2 matches 10 bases. Germline V CDR1 and CDR2: SGHRS, YFSETQ. V shed 0 bases and J 4 bases; nucleotides not matched to a gene: 8. The CDR3 is 17 residues long. CDR3 bases: TGCGCCAGCAGCTTGGGAGCAGCGGGGGGGCGCGCAGATACGCAGTATTTT. It encodes CASSLGAAGGRADTQYF.

Many counts were recorded for this clonotype. This chain connects TRBV7-2 to TRBJ2-1; weak D call: TRBD1 (6 bases). Germline V gene sequence: CDR1 SGHTA, CDR2 FQGNSA. The V gene lost 1 base and the J gene lost 10 bases, with 14 bases spanning the gap. There are 14 residues in the CDR3. The CDR3 loop is CASSLDRALGEQFF. As DNA, the CDR3 is TGTGCCAGCAGCTTAGACAGGGCCCTCGGAGAGCAGTTCTTC.

This clonotype was observed many times. This rearrangement joins TRBV7-6 to TRBJ1-3; D is uncertain. V lost 0 bases and J lost 0, with 9 bases in between. The CDR3 is 16 amino acids. Germline V gene sequence: CDR1 SGHVS, CDR2 FNYEAQ. The CDR3: CASSLATANSGNTIYF. In DNA, the CDR3 is TGTGCCAGCAGCTTAGCTACGGCGAACTCTGGAAACACCATATATTTT.

Ten or more counts support this clonotype. V usage is TRBV7-9 and J usage is TRBJ2-3, with a weak D call TRBD2 (6 bases). Germline CDR1 is SEHNR and CDR2 is FQNEAQ (reference sequence). V lost 5 bases and J lost 7, with 16 bases in between. This CDR3 spans 14 amino acids. The CDR3 region is CASSPPEGTNTQYF. CDR3 bases: TGTGCCAGCAGCCCCCCGGAGGGAACAAATACGCAGTATTTT.

This clonotype was counted many times. This sequence joins TRBV2 and TRBJ2-5; D is possibly TRBD1 (5 bases). CDR1 is SNHLY and CDR2 is FYNNEI in the germline V gene. V lost 8 bases and J 7 bases, leaving 11 bases between the germline ends. This CDR3 comprises 11 residues. This chain's CDR3 is CASQGVGTQYF. DNA for the CDR3: TGTGCCAGCCAAGGGGTCGGGACCCAGTACTTC.

The chain recombines TRBV29-1 with TRBJ1-1; D possibly corresponds to TRBD1 (6 bases). In germline, CDR1 is SQVTM, CDR2 ANQGSEA. The ends were cut back, 4 bases at V and 8 bases at J, with 14 bases in the middle. The CDR3 totals 12 residues. The CDR3 protein is CSVGGRGTEAFF. As DNA, the CDR3 is TGCAGCGTTGGGGGGAGAGGGACAGAAGCTTTCTTT.

There are many counts of this clonotype. The gene calls are TRBV20-1 and TRBJ2-7; the match to TRBD2 covers 11 bases. Germline V gene sequence: CDR1 DFQATT, CDR2 SNEGSKA (reference sequence). J lost 2 bases, V lost 4 bases, and 4 bases had no gene match. The CDR3 length is 14 residues. The CDR3, as DNA: TGCAGTGCTACTACTAGCGGGGGCACCTACGAGCAGTACTTC. It is translated as CSATTSGGTYEQYF.

This clonotype was seen ten or more times. J is TRBJ2-5 and V is TRBV7-6, with a tentative D call TRBD1 (6 bases). V was clipped by 5 bases and J by 4 bases, with 23 bases between them. CDR3 size: 17 residues. Germline V gene lookup returns CDR1 SGHVS and CDR2 FNYEAQ. Written as DNA, the CDR3 is TGTGCCAGCAGCCCAAACCGAGCAGGGGCGCTGGTAGAGACCCAGTACTTC. This encodes CASSPNRAGALVETQYF.

Only a few counts were recorded for this clonotype. This chain links TRBV2 with TRBJ1-2, with TRBD1 identical over 7 bases. V lost 10 bases to trimming and J lost 7 bases; unmatched junction nucleotides: 6. The CDR3 sequence is 11 residues long. CDR1 is SNHLY and CDR2 is FYNNEI in the germline V gene. CDR3 DNA sequence: TGTGCCACCGAAGACAGGGCTGGCTACACCTTC. Translation: CATEDRAGYTF.